The next 10 T cell receptor beta chains were all read from a single sample in a study of blood T cell repertoires in COVID-19. Only in-frame clones appear in the TCRdb table, and some are missing; sequencing was by immunoSEQ multiplex PCR. The sample records around 160,000 clones, around nine tenths being singletons. Material for sequencing was PBMCs or T cells enriched from blood (not recorded which). The receptors originated from a woman aged 30 to 39 with acute COVID-19.

This rearrangement joins TRBV29-1 to TRBJ2-5; 12 nucleotides agree with TRBD2. Germline V gene lookup returns CDR1 SQVTM and CDR2 ANQGSEA. CDR3 length equals 14 residues. J was trimmed by 2 bases and V by 7 bases; bases with no gene match: 5. In nucleotides, the CDR3 is TGCAGCGGCGGACTAGCGGGAAGACAAGAGACCCAGTACTTC. This sequence encodes CSGGLAGRQETQYF.

This chain uses TRBV28 with TRBJ1-5; 9 nucleotides line up with TRBD1. Germline CDR1 is MDHEN and CDR2 is SYDVKM. The CDR3 is made up of 15 amino acids. Trimming removed 3 bases from V and 6 bases from J; junction bases left unmatched: 6. The CDR3 loop reads CASSLGQGLGQPQHF. The CDR3, as DNA: TGTGCCAGCAGTTTGGGACAGGGCCTTGGTCAGCCCCAGCATTTT.

The V call is TRBV6-5, the J call TRBJ2-7; weak D call: TRBD1 (6 bases). Trimming pared 4 bases from V and 4 bases from J, leaving 17 bases between. This CDR3 contains 15 residues. Looked up from germline, CDR1 is MNHEY and CDR2 is SVGAGI. The CDR3 DNA reads TGTGCCAGCAGTTCCACCAGGGGTTCCGGGTACGAGCAGTACTTC. Protein product: CASSSTRGSGYEQYF.

This clone was counted a single time. CDR3 coding DNA: TGTGCCAGCAGGGGGGACTTATCGGGAAACACCATATATTTT. Its translation is CASRGDLSGNTIYF. V usage is TRBV2 and J usage is TRBJ1-3; possible D gene TRBD1, 5 bases. This CDR3 has 14 amino acids. Trimming took off 6 bases at V and 4 bases at J, with 13 bases between the two ends. Germline CDR1 and CDR2: SNHLY and FYNNEI.

This chain connects TRBV7-2 to TRBJ1-5; the match to TRBD1 covers 8 bases. The CDR3 length is 17 residues. The J segment lost 4 bases and the V segment lost 1 base, leaving 9 bases of the junction unmatched. Germline V lookup: CDR1 SGHTA, CDR2 FQGNSA. CDR3 amino acids: CASSLVQGAGFNQPQHF. The CDR3 region has the DNA TGTGCCAGCAGCTTAGTGCAGGGGGCGGGTTTTAATCAGCCCCAGCATTTT. Variable domain in full (rest from reference TRBV7-2 and TRBJ1-5): GAGVSQSPSNKVTEKGKDVELRCDPISGHTALYWYRQSLGQGLEFLIYFQGNSAPDKSGLPSDRFSAERTGGSVSTLTIQRTQQEDSAVYLCASSLVQGAGFNQPQHFGDGTRLSIL.

The chain combines TRBV11-1 with TRBJ1-3, with no clear D. With 3 bases removed from V and 0 bases from J, the gap between germline ends came to 12 bases. Germline CDR1 and CDR2: SGHAT and FQDESV (reference sequence). CDR3 length: 16 amino acids. The CDR3 bases are TGTGCCAGCAGCTTCGGCTACAGTTTCTCTGGAAACACCATATATTTT. Protein: CASSFGYSFSGNTIYF.

This clone was found once. The chain has TRBV4-3 and TRBJ2-7; TRBD2 matches 12 bases. This CDR3 has 17 amino acids. Germline V CDR1 and CDR2: LGHNA, YSLEER. After removal of 4 bases from V and 1 base from J, the junction contained 8 bases not matched to a gene. CDR3 sequence: CASSPRLAGESSYEQYF. In DNA, the CDR3 is TGCGCCAGCAGCCCTCGACTAGCGGGAGAATCTTCCTACGAGCAGTACTTC.

The chain has TRBV6-1 and TRBJ2-6; D gene unclear. CDR3 length equals 15 residues. CDR1 and CDR2 from the germline V gene are MNHNS and SASEGT. V was pared by 1 base and J by 4 bases, with 8 bases between. CDR3 DNA sequence: TGTGCCAGCAGTGAAGTAGATGAGGGGGCCAACGTCCTGACTTTC. Its protein is CASSEVDEGANVLTF.

The chain has TRBV7-3 and TRBJ1-2, with a tentative D call TRBD1 (6 bases). V was trimmed by 5 bases and J by 4 bases, leaving 14 bases between them. The CDR3 is 14 amino acids. CDR1 is SGHTA, CDR2 FQGTGA, per germline. The DNA of the CDR3 is TGTGCCAGCAGCCGTACAGGGTTAGGCTATGGCTACACCTTC. It is translated as CASSRTGLGYGYTF.

The rearrangement links TRBV6-5 to TRBJ1-2, with TRBD1 matching 8 bases. Germline V gives CDR1 MNHEY, CDR2 SVGAGI. CDR3 length: 13 residues. J was trimmed by 3 bases and V by 6 bases; bases with no gene match: 3. The CDR3 loop reads CASSPDRDYGYTF. The CDR3 region has the DNA TGTGCCAGCAGCCCGGACAGGGACTATGGCTACACCTTC.